A selection of T cell receptor beta chains follows, all from one sample in a study of T cell repertoires in aging, cancer and after chemotherapy. TCRdb reanalysed the multiplex PCR reads using MiXCR and keeps one entry per CDR3 protein. The sample gives approximately 11,000 distinct CDR3 sequences, under 55% of which show up once; approximately 7% is in the top ten. Sequences were obtained from blood. The receptors here all came from a human donor in good health. Each CDR3 is given with its conserved first and last residue. The D gene is left open where the match is weak. Rows may omit the clone size; those that give it use once, few, many or a size class.

CDR3: CASNTSSVWGGLYNEQFF; size: -; V: TRBV27; J: -; D: TRBD2
CDR3: CASSLVAGGGNEQFF; size: few; V: TRBV5-4; J: TRBJ2-1; D: -
CDR3: CASSSTGTETQYF; size: -; V: TRBV7-2; J: TRBJ2-5; D: TRBD1
CDR3: CASSFSGQSGTDTQYF; size: few; V: TRBV6-5; J: TRBJ2-3; D: -
CDR3: CASSMWAVNNSPLHF; size: few; V: TRBV19; J: TRBJ1-6; D: -
CDR3: CASSQDGGAGGNTQYF; size: -; V: TRBV4-1; J: TRBJ2-3; D: -
CDR3: CSARHLMGGQDKNIQYF; size: -; V: TRBV20-1; J: TRBJ2-4; D: -
CDR3: CATSLGGNSGNTIYF; size: -; V: TRBV15; J: TRBJ1-3; D: -
CDR3: CSAQGGKGGKEQYF; size: -; V: TRBV20-1; J: TRBJ2-7; D: -
CDR3: CASSPVTGSGYTF; size: -; V: TRBV28; J: TRBJ1-2; D: TRBD1
CDR3: CASRPGQSSYEQYF; size: -; V: TRBV19; J: TRBJ2-7; D: -
CDR3: CASSELAGVQDYEQYF; size: few; V: TRBV6-6; J: TRBJ2-7; D: TRBD2
CDR3: CASSSAFDRDRNYGYTF; size: -; V: TRBV27; J: TRBJ1-2; D: TRBD1
CDR3: CASSLKETQYF; size: few; V: TRBV11-2; J: TRBJ2-5; D: -
CDR3: CASSPRDRTEQYF; size: medium-sized; V: TRBV12-3/TRBV12-4; J: TRBJ2-7; D: -
CDR3: CASSYSRDRGIPNEKLFF; size: -; V: TRBV6-6; J: TRBJ1-4; D: TRBD1
CDR3: CASTGPRGGGSYEQYF; size: -; V: TRBV6-5; J: TRBJ2-7; D: -
CDR3: CSARAGGGGRDEQFF; size: few; V: TRBV20-1; J: TRBJ2-1; D: TRBD2
CDR3: CASSFDYYEQYF; size: -; V: TRBV7-2; J: TRBJ2-7; D: -
CDR3: CASSIRPPGLGGDEQFF; size: -; V: TRBV27; J: TRBJ2-1; D: TRBD2
CDR3: CASSYSTSRGEKLFF; size: -; V: TRBV6-5; J: TRBJ1-4; D: -
CDR3: CASSGQDIYQHQHF; size: -; V: TRBV19; J: TRBJ1-5; D: -
CDR3: CATSRDPKETQYF; size: -; V: TRBV15; J: TRBJ2-5; D: -
CDR3: CARTVVSEAFF; size: -; V: TRBV30; J: TRBJ1-1; D: -
CDR3: CASRGAGADTQYF; size: few; V: TRBV11-2; J: TRBJ2-3; D: -
CDR3: CASSKWAADTQYF; size: few; V: TRBV19; J: TRBJ2-3; D: -
CDR3: CSARVQSSGANVLTF; size: few; V: TRBV20-1; J: TRBJ2-6; D: -
CDR3: CASSIELSLGEQYF; size: -; V: TRBV19; J: TRBJ2-7; D: -
CDR3: CASRRGGAPNQPQHF; size: -; V: TRBV27; J: TRBJ1-5; D: -
CDR3: CASSYERRTSGYNEQFF; size: -; V: TRBV6-1; J: TRBJ2-1; D: TRBD2
CDR3: CASTSVNTEAFF; size: -; V: TRBV19; J: TRBJ1-1; D: -
CDR3: CASSSGTGPNYGYTF; size: -; V: TRBV28; J: TRBJ1-2; D: TRBD1
CDR3: CATSRVANTQYF; size: -; V: TRBV15; J: TRBJ2-3; D: -
CDR3: CASSFRTSGRPDRRGRSTDTQYF; size: -; V: TRBV7-9; J: TRBJ2-3; D: TRBD2
CDR3: CATSRPGDEQFF; size: -; V: TRBV15; J: TRBJ2-1; D: -
CDR3: CASSKQMPGSNTGELFF; size: few; V: TRBV7-2; J: TRBJ2-2; D: -
CDR3: CASSLTGGGNQPQHF; size: once; V: TRBV19; J: TRBJ1-5; D: TRBD1
CDR3: CASRGQGPTEAFF; size: -; V: TRBV12-3/TRBV12-4; J: TRBJ1-1; D: TRBD1
CDR3: CASSIDRQETQYF; size: few; V: TRBV19; J: TRBJ2-5; D: -
CDR3: CASSLGTSPYNEQFF; size: -; V: TRBV13; J: TRBJ2-1; D: -
CDR3: CASSLWTGSPTDTQYF; size: once; V: TRBV6-5; J: TRBJ2-3; D: -
CDR3: CASSYFGAGLAASYEQYF; size: few; V: TRBV6-5; J: TRBJ2-7; D: TRBD2
CDR3: CASSWGYSNQPQHF; size: once; V: TRBV7-3; J: TRBJ1-5; D: -
CDR3: CASSTTWDRSNQPQHF; size: -; V: TRBV6-6; J: TRBJ1-5; D: -
CDR3: CASNRGGETQYF; size: -; V: TRBV6-1; J: TRBJ2-5; D: -
CDR3: CASSRSSEAFF; size: -; V: TRBV5-1; J: TRBJ1-1; D: -
CDR3: CASSFRRLEAFF; size: -; V: TRBV5-6; J: TRBJ1-1; D: -
CDR3: CSASRPSGNEKLFF; size: few; V: TRBV20-1; J: TRBJ1-4; D: -
CDR3: CASSPDRSIAKNIQYF; size: few; V: TRBV6-1; J: TRBJ2-4; D: TRBD1
CDR3: CASGANSNQPQHF; size: few; V: TRBV12-3/TRBV12-4; J: TRBJ1-5; D: -
CDR3: CASSPRAGGTYEQYF; size: once; V: TRBV18; J: TRBJ2-7; D: -